A single sample gave rise to the 22 T cell receptor beta chains below, sequenced in a study of T cells in Graves' hyperthyroidism and ophthalmopathy. Template material for amplifying TCR beta CDR3 regions consisted of RNA transcripts. Primed by the HTBI set, a first-round RT-PCR was run on the TCR CDR3. TCRdb analysed the multiplex PCR reads with MiXCR anew, one entry per CDR3 protein. The table records 700,000 to 950,000 distinct CDR3 sequences, 30% to 40% of them present only once. Sequencing used blood. Every receptor here comes from a woman aged 40 to 49 with Graves' hyperthyroidism.

CDR3 amino acids: CSARGPIQDTDTEAFF. In DNA form, the CDR3 reads TGCAGTGCTAGAGGTCCGATCCAGGACACCGACACTGAAGCTTTCTTT. The chain is built from TRBV20-1 and TRBJ1-1, with D possibly being TRBD1 (5 bases). Trimming cost V 1 base and J 3 bases, with 18 bases left between them. This CDR3 comprises 16 residues. CDR1 is DFQATT, CDR2 SNEGSKA, per germline (reference sequence).

A few counts support this clonotype. The rearrangement links TRBV30 to TRBJ1-5; D perhaps matches TRBD1 (6 bases). From germline, CDR1 is GTSNPN and CDR2 SVGIG (reference sequence). V gave up 1 base and J gave up 6 bases, with 10 bases separating them. The CDR3 covers 13 residues. CDR3 sequence reads: CAWSAQGSQPQHF. CDR3 nucleotides: TGTGCCTGGAGTGCACAGGGAAGTCAGCCCCAGCATTTT.

This clonotype was observed many times. The chain links TRBV2 to TRBJ2-7, with D possibly TRBD1 on 5 matching bases. V was shortened by 10 bases and J by 2 bases, with 27 bases between the two germline ends. CDR1 and CDR2 (germline): SNHLY, FYNNEI. The CDR3 sequence is 17 residues long. CDR3 residues: CAIGWATDSISPYEQYF. Written as DNA, the CDR3 is TGTGCCATCGGGTGGGCGACAGACAGTATAAGCCCCTACGAGCAGTACTTC.

As regards this clonotype: Just one base apart from a much larger clone, this may be a read error. The chain couples TRBV19 to TRBJ1-6; D not certain. The CDR3 has 14 amino acids. Germline V gives CDR1 LNHDA, CDR2 SQIVND (reference sequence). CDR3 residues: CASCILVGDSPLHF. CDR3 nucleotides: TGTGCCAGTTGTATTTTGGTAGGTGATTCACCCCTCCACTTT.

A word on this clonotype: At one boundary the junction diverges from the germline segment, which might be a read error. The chain employs TRBV7-7 and TRBJ2-5, with D possibly matching TRBD2 (6 bases). CDR1 and CDR2 (germline): SSHAT, FNYEAQ (reference sequence). The CDR3 spans 15 residues. Written as DNA, the CDR3 is TGTGCTAGCAGCTTAGCGGTCGCAGTCGGGGAGACCCAGTACTTC. Translating gives CASSLAVAVGETQYF. Supplemented by reference TRBV7-7 and TRBJ2-5, the full variable domain reads GAGVSQSPRYKVTKRGQDVTLRCDPISSHATLYWYQQALGQGPEFLTYFNYEAQPDKSGLPSDRFSAERPEGSISTLTIQRTEQRDSAMYRCASSLAVAVGETQYFGPGTRLLVL.

At least ten counts were recorded for this clonotype. The chain couples TRBV19 to TRBJ1-5; TRBD1 is a possible D gene (6 bases). CDR1 LNHDA and CDR2 SQIVND come from the germline V gene (reference sequence). V lost 10 bases, J lost 3 bases, and 16 bases lay in between. The CDR3 contains 14 residues. CDR3 nucleotide sequence: TGTGCCACCAAAGGGGGGCGGGACAATCAGCCCCAGCATTTT. Its translation: CATKGGRDNQPQHF.

Ten or more counts support this clonotype. The chain links TRBV4-1 to TRBJ1-3; D might be TRBD1 (5 bases). The CDR3 runs to 12 residues. V lost 0 bases to trimming and J lost 8 bases, with 5 bases between them. Per the germline V gene, CDR1 is MGHRA and CDR2 is YSYEKL. CDR3 residues: CASSQEGDTIYF. The CDR3 DNA is TGCGCCAGCAGCCAAGAAGGGGACACCATATATTTT.

This clonotype was seen a handful of times. This chain connects TRBV12-3 or TRBV12-4 to TRBJ1-3, with D uncertain. Trimming removed 3 bases at V and 1 base at J, with 10 bases between. There are 15 residues in the CDR3. CDR3 loop: CASSLGTTSGNTIYF. CDR3 nucleotides: TGTGCCAGCAGTTTGGGAACTACATCTGGAAACACCATATATTTT.

The rearrangement links TRBV6-5 to TRBJ1-1; D gene unclear. CDR3 length: 18 amino acids. Trimming stripped 0 bases from V and 1 base from J, with 18 bases between. The germline V gene encodes CDR1 MNHEY and CDR2 SVGAGI. The DNA of the CDR3 is TGTGCCAGCAGTTACTCGGCGGTGCGGCTGTGGGCGAACACTGAAGCTTTCTTT. It codes for CASSYSAVRLWANTEAFF.

This clonotype came up many times. V usage is TRBV10-2 and J usage is TRBJ1-1, with D uncertain. Germline V lookup: CDR1 WSHSY, CDR2 SAAADI. The CDR3 has 16 residues. Trimming stripped 5 bases from V and 1 base from J, with 17 bases between. Here the CDR3 DNA reads TGCGCCAGCAGTCTTCGGACGGTTTACGGGAACACTGAAGCTTTCTTT. Translating it yields CASSLRTVYGNTEAFF.

The rearrangement uses TRBV19 and TRBJ1-2, with D unclear. The CDR3 contains 13 residues. CDR1 and CDR2 from the germline V gene are LNHDA and SQIVND (reference sequence). V lost 7 bases and J 12 bases, leaving 21 bases between the germline ends. The CDR3 sequence is CASTPTGRIGNTF. The CDR3 DNA sequence: TGTGCCAGTACCCCGACCGGAAGGATTGGAAACACCTTC.

The rearrangement joins TRBV5-5 to TRBJ1-5; 10 bases agree with TRBD1. The CDR3 runs to 17 residues. V dropped 3 bases and J dropped 2; count of bases not matched to a gene: 8. Germline CDR1 SGHKS, CDR2 YYEKEE (reference sequence). CDR3 protein: CASSWPGTGAGNQPQHF. The CDR3 coding sequence is TGTGCCAGCAGCTGGCCCGGGACAGGGGCAGGCAATCAGCCCCAGCATTTT. Full variable domain (outside the CDR3, taken from reference TRBV5-5 and TRBJ1-5): DAGVTQSPTHLIKTRGQQVTLRCSPISGHKSVSWYQQVLGQGPQFIFQYYEKEERGRGNFPDRFSARQFPNYSSELNVNALLLGDSALYLCASSWPGTGAGNQPQHFGDGTRLSIL.

The CDR3 bases are TGTGCCAGCAGCCAACTTTGGACTAGCTACGAGCAGTACTTC. Its protein product is CASSQLWTSYEQYF. The V and J genes are TRBV2 and TRBJ2-7; TRBD2 agrees at 7 bases. Per the germline V gene, CDR1 is SNHLY and CDR2 is FYNNEI. V gave up 6 bases and J gave up 3 bases; unmatched junction bases: 8. This CDR3 comprises 14 residues.

This clonotype was observed many times. The chain uses TRBV7-2 and TRBJ2-5; D is uncertain. Germline V gene data show CDR1 as SGHTA and CDR2 as FQGNSA. The CDR3 sequence is 16 residues long. The V gene lost 4 bases and the J gene lost 6 bases, with 21 bases spanning the gap. The CDR3 region has the DNA TGTGCCAGCAGCTCTACTGGCCGCTGGGTTCAAAAGACCCAGTACTTC. Amino acid sequence: CASSSTGRWVQKTQYF.

V usage is TRBV10-3 and J usage is TRBJ2-7; TRBD1 might be the D (6 bases). The CDR3 runs to 16 residues. Per the germline V gene, CDR1 is ENHRY and CDR2 is SYGVKD. Trimming cost V 7 bases and J 7 bases, with 26 bases left between them. This CDR3 is CAINDKGVLSYNEQYF. CDR3 bases: TGTGCCATCAACGATAAGGGGGTCTTATCCTACAATGAGCAGTACTTC.

The sample holds many counts of this clonotype. The chain couples TRBV19 to TRBJ1-4, with D tentatively TRBD1 (6 bases). Per the germline V gene, CDR1 is LNHDA and CDR2 is SQIVND (reference sequence). The V end was cut by 9 bases, the J end by 7 bases, with 12 bases between. The CDR3 consists of 12 residues. The CDR3 sequence is CASQGYGEKLFF. CDR3 nucleotides: TGTGCCAGCCAGGGGTATGGTGAAAAACTGTTTTTT.

This clonotype occurred many times. The chain recombines TRBV10-3 with TRBJ2-7, with D maybe TRBD2 (6 bases). The germline V and J ends were trimmed by 0 bases and 4 bases, with 16 bases remaining between them. The CDR3 contains 16 residues. From germline, CDR1 is ENHRY and CDR2 SYGVKD. CDR3 amino acids: CAISESAASRGYEQYF. As DNA, the CDR3 is TGTGCCATCAGTGAGTCAGCGGCTAGCCGGGGGTACGAGCAGTACTTC.

This clonotype has a count of ten or more. J is TRBJ1-6 and V is TRBV7-2; 7 bases fit TRBD1. Germline V gene sequence: CDR1 SGHTA, CDR2 FQGNSA. The V gene end was trimmed by 5 bases and the J gene end by 3 bases; junction bases not matched to a gene: 7. CDR3 length: 16 amino acids. The CDR3 DNA reads TGTGCCAGCAGCCAGTCCGGGACAGACTATAATTCACCCCTCCACTTT. This translates into CASSQSGTDYNSPLHF.

This clonotype has a handful of counts. This may come from a read error, since a much larger clone is one base off. The V gene is TRBV9, the J gene TRBJ1-6; 8 nucleotides align to TRBD1. Germline loops: CDR1 SGDLS, CDR2 YYNGEE. CDR3 length equals 15 residues. V lost 4 bases to trimming and J lost 8 bases; unmatched junction nucleotides: 8. Here the CDR3 DNA reads TGTGCCAGCAGCTCCCGGGGACAGGATTATTCACCCCTCCACTTT. It codes for CASSSRGQDYSPLHF.

V usage is TRBV7-9 and J usage is TRBJ1-1, with D unresolved. V was cut by 5 bases and J by 0 bases, with 19 bases left in between. Germline assignment: CDR1 SEHNR and CDR2 FQNEAQ (reference sequence). The CDR3 spans 17 residues. This CDR3 is CASSKDWGPGMNTEAFF. In DNA form, the CDR3 reads TGTGCCAGCAGCAAAGACTGGGGTCCTGGGATGAACACTGAAGCTTTCTTT.

In its sample, this clonotype was seen many times. V gene TRBV4-1 combines with J gene TRBJ2-7; D is unresolved. Per germline, CDR1 MGHRA and CDR2 YSYEKL. V was pared by 0 bases and J by 0 bases, with 3 bases between. The CDR3 contains 13 residues. The CDR3 bases are TGCGCCAGCAGCCAAGAGAGCTCCTACGAGCAGTACTTC. This translates into CASSQESSYEQYF.

This clonotype occurred many times. The chain has TRBV15 and TRBJ1-2; D unclear. V was shortened by 3 bases and J by 4 bases, with 15 bases between the two germline ends. CDR1 is LNHNV and CDR2 is YYDKDF in the germline V gene (reference sequence). CDR3 length equals 15 residues. CDR3 sequence reads: CATSRDQVLGYGYTF. As DNA, the CDR3 is TGTGCCACCAGCAGGGACCAGGTCCTAGGCTATGGCTACACCTTC.